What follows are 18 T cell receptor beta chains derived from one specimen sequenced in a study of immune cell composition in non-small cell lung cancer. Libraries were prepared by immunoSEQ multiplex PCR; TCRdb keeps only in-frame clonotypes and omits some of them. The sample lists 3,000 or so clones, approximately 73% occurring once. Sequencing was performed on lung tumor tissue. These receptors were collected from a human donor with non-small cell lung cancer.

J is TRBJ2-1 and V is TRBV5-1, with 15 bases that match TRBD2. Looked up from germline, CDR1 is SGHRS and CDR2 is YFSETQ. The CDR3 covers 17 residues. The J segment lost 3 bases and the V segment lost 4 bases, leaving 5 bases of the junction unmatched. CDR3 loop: CASSEGLAGGGYNEQFF. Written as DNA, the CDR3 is TGCGCCAGCAGCGAGGGACTAGCGGGAGGAGGCTACAATGAGCAGTTCTTC.

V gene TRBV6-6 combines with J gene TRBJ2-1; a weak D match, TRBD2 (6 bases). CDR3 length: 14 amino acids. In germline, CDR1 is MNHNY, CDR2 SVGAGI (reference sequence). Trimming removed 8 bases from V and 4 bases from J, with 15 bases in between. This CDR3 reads CASGGTGPYNEQFF. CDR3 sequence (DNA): TGTGCCAGCGGGGGGACTGGCCCATACAATGAGCAGTTCTTC.

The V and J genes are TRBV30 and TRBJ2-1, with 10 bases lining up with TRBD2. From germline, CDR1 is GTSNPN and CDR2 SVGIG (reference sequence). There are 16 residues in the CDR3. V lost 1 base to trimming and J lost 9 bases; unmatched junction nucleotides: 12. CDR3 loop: CAWSGLAGAISIEQFF. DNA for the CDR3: TGTGCCTGGAGTGGGCTAGCGGGAGCAATAAGTATTGAGCAGTTCTTC.

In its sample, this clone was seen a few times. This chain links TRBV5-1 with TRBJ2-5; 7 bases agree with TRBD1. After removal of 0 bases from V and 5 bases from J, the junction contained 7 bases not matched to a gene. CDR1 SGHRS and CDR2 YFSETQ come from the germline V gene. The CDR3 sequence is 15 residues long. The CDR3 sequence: CASSLGDRVRETQYF. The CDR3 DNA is TGCGCCAGCAGCTTGGGCGACAGGGTTCGGGAGACCCAGTACTTC.

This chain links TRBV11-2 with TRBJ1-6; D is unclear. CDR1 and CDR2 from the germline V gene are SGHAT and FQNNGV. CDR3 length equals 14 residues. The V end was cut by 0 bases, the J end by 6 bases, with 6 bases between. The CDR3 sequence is CASSLDEANSPLHF. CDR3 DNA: TGTGCCAGCAGCTTAGATGAGGCTAATTCACCCCTCCACTTT.

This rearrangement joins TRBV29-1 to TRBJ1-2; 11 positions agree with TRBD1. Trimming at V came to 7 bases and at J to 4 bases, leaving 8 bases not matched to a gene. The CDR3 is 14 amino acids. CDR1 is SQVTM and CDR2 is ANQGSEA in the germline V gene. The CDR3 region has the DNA TGCAGCGCTGAGCGGGACAGGGGGGCCTATGGCTACACCTTC. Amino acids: CSAERDRGAYGYTF.

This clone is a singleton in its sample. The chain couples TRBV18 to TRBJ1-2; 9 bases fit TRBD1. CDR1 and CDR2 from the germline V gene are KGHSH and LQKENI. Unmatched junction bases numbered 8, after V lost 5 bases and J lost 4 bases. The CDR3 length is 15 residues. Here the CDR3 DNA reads TGTGCCAGCTCAGTCCCGGGACAGGGTATCTATGGCTACACCTTC. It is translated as CASSVPGQGIYGYTF.

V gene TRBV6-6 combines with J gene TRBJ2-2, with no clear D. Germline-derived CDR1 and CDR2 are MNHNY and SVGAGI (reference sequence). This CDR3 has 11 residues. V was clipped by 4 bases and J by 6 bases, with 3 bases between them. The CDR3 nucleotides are TGTGCCAGCAGTTCTCCCGGGGAGCTGTTTTTT. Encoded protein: CASSSPGELFF.

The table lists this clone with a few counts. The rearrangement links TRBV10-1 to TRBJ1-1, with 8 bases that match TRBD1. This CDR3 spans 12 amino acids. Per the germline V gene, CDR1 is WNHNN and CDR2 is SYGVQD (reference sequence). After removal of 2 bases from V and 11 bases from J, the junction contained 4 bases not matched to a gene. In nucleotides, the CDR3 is TGCGCCAGCAGTGAGAGACAGGGGATTGCTTTCTTT. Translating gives CASSERQGIAFF.

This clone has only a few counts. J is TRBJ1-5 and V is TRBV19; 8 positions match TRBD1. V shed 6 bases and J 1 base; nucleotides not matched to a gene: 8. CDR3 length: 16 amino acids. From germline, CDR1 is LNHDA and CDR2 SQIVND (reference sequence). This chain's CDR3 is CASRPRTGTSNQPQHF. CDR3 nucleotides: TGTGCCAGTAGACCGCGGACAGGGACGAGCAATCAGCCCCAGCATTTT. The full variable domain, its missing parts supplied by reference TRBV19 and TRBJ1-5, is DGGITQSPKYLFRKEGQNVTLSCEQNLNHDAMYWYRQDPGQGLRLIYYSQIVNDFQKGDIAEGYSVSREKKESFPLTVTSAQKNPTAFYLCASRPRTGTSNQPQHFGDGTRLSIL.

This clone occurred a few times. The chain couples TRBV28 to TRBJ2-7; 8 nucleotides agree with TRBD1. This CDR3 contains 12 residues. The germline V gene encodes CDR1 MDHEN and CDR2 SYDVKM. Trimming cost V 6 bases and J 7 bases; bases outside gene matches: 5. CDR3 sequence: CASRSTGDEQYF. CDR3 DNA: TGTGCCAGCAGATCGACAGGGGATGAGCAGTACTTC.

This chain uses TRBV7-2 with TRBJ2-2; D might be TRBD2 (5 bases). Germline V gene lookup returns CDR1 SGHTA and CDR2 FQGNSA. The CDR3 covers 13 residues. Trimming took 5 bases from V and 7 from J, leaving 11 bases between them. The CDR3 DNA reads TGTGCCAGCAGCAGAGGGAGAAGCGGGGAGCTGTTTTTT. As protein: CASSRGRSGELFF.

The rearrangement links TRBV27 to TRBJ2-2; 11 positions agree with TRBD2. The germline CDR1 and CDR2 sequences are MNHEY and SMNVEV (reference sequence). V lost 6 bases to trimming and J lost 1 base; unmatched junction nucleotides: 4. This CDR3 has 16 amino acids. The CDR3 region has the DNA TGTGCCAGCAGCTTGACTAGCGGGGTGAACACCGGGGAGCTGTTTTTT. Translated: CASSLTSGVNTGELFF.

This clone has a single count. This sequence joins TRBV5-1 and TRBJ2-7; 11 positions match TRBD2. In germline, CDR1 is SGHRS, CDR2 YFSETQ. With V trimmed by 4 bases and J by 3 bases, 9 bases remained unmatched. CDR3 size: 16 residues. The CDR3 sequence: CASSIAGGLSRYEQYF. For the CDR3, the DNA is TGCGCCAGCAGCATAGCGGGAGGGCTATCCCGCTACGAGCAGTACTTC.

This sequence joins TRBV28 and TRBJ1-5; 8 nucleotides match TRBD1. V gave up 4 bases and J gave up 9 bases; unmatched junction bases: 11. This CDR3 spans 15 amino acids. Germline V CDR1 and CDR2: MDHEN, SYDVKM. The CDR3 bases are TGTGCCAGCAGTTCCGGACAGGGCTACTTAGGGCCCCAGCATTTT. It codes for CASSSGQGYLGPQHF. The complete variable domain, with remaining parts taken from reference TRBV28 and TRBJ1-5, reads DVKVTQSSRYLVKRTGEKVFLECVQDMDHENMFWYRQDPGLGLRLIYFSYDVKMKEKGDIPEGYSVSREKKERFSLILESASTNQTSMYLCASSSGQGYLGPQHFGDGTRLSIL.

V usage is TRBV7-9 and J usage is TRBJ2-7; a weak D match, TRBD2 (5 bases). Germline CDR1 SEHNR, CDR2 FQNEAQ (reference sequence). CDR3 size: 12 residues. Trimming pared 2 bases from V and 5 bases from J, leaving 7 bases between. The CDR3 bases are TGTGCCAGCAGCTTAAGAGGGAACGAGCAGTACTTC. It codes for CASSLRGNEQYF.

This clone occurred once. The CDR3 sequence is CASSPSRDRQYNEQFF. DNA of the CDR3: TGTGCCAGCTCACCAAGCAGGGACAGGCAGTACAATGAGCAGTTCTTC. This chain uses TRBV18 with TRBJ2-1; TRBD1 matches 8 bases. The germline gives CDR1 KGHSH, CDR2 LQKENI. The CDR3 runs 16 residues. The junction had 7 bases not matched to a gene; V was cut back by 2 bases and J by 4 bases. Based on the CDR3 plus reference TRBV18 and TRBJ2-1, the full variable domain is NAGVMQNPRHLVRRRGQEARLRCSPMKGHSHVYWYRQLPEEGLKFMVYLQKENIIDESGMPKERFSAEFPKEGPSILRIQQVVRGDSAAYFCASSPSRDRQYNEQFFGPGTRLTVL.

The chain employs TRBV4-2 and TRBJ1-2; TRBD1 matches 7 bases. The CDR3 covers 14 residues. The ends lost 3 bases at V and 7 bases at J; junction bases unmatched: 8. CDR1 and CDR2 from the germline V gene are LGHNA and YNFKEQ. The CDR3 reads CASSQPGTEGGYTF. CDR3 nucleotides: TGTGCCAGCAGCCAGCCAGGGACAGAGGGTGGCTACACCTTC.